These T cell receptor beta chains were read from a single sample in a study of a mutant IDH1 vaccine in newly diagnosed glioma. The data were produced by immunoSEQ multiplex PCR, yet TCRdb's version contains in-frame clones alone and is incomplete. The sample shows under 40,000 clones, 78% of them seen only once. These receptors' antigens are unknown. Sample: PBMCs, taken from a glioma patient whose treatment included an IDH1 peptide vaccine. Receptor source: a woman aged 35 to 49 with glioma. Each CDR3 is given with its conserved first and last residue. Fields, in order: CDR3 protein, CDR3 DNA, J gene, CDR3 length, D gene, clone size, V gene. The D gene is left open where the match is weak. Clone size is stated in some rows and not others, as once, few, many or a class when expanded.

CDR3aa: CASGTGSITGELFF
CDR3nt: TGTGCCAGCGGGACAGGGAGTATCACCGGGGAGCTGTTTTTT
j_gene: TRBJ2-2
len: 14
d_gene: TRBD1
abundance: -
v_gene: TRBV14

CDR3aa: CASSYRTGSLYEQYF
CDR3nt: TGTGCCAGCAGCTACAGGACAGGGAGCCTCTACGAGCAGTACTTC
j_gene: TRBJ2-7
len: 15
d_gene: TRBD1
abundance: -
v_gene: TRBV7-8

CDR3aa: CASSYSGVFPYNEQFF
CDR3nt: TGTGCCAGCAGTTACTCGGGGGTTTTTCCCTACAATGAGCAGTTCTTC
j_gene: TRBJ2-1
len: 16
d_gene: -
abundance: -
v_gene: TRBV6-6

CDR3aa: CASSAGIYGYTF
CDR3nt: TGTGCCAGCAGCGCAGGGATCTATGGCTACACCTTC
j_gene: TRBJ1-2
len: 12
d_gene: -
abundance: -
v_gene: TRBV9

CDR3aa: CASSPPRDQEKNTEAFF
CDR3nt: TGTGCCAGCTCACCACCTCGCGATCAGGAGAAGAACACTGAAGCTTTCTTT
j_gene: TRBJ1-1
len: 17
d_gene: -
abundance: once
v_gene: TRBV18

CDR3aa: CAWSHRDKKRETQYF
CDR3nt: TGTGCCTGGAGTCACCGGGACAAGAAACGGGAGACCCAGTACTTC
j_gene: TRBJ2-5
len: 15
d_gene: -
abundance: -
v_gene: TRBV30

CDR3aa: CASSDRGYRTDTQYF
CDR3nt: TGTGCCAGCAGCGATCGAGGATATCGCACAGATACGCAGTATTTT
j_gene: TRBJ2-3
len: 15
d_gene: -
abundance: -
v_gene: TRBV7-2

CDR3aa: CASSFVRGNEQFF
CDR3nt: TGTGCCAGCAGCTTCGTGAGGGGGAATGAGCAGTTCTTC
j_gene: TRBJ2-1
len: 13
d_gene: -
abundance: -
v_gene: TRBV6-6

CDR3aa: CASSRTAWADTQYF
CDR3nt: TGTGCCAGCAGTCGGACAGCTTGGGCAGATACGCAGTATTTT
j_gene: TRBJ2-3
len: 14
d_gene: -
abundance: -
v_gene: TRBV6-5

CDR3aa: CASSYGLGSYGYTF
CDR3nt: TGTGCCAGCAGTTACGGACTGGGGAGCTATGGCTACACCTTC
j_gene: TRBJ1-2
len: 14
d_gene: -
abundance: -
v_gene: TRBV6-5

CDR3aa: CASSPRESDGYTF
CDR3nt: TGTGCCAGCTCACCGAGGGAATCGGATGGCTACACCTTC
j_gene: TRBJ1-2
len: 13
d_gene: -
abundance: -
v_gene: TRBV18